The sequence of this T cell receptor beta chain was determined in a study of identifying expanded T cells in peripheral blood. The table came from immunoSEQ multiplex PCR; TCRdb's copy has only in-frame clones and leaves some out. Among approximately 90,000 clones listed, more than 70% were seen once. What was sequenced was blood. The sequence derives from a person aged 18 to 70 in good health.

The CDR3 sequence: CASSLAAGAYNEQFF. In DNA form, the CDR3 reads TGTGCCAGCAGCTTAGCAGCGGGAGCCTACAATGAGCAGTTCTTC. The rearrangement links TRBV7-2 to TRBJ2-1; the match to TRBD2 covers 8 bases. V was pared by 0 bases and J by 2 bases, with 0 bases of the junction left unmatched. Germline loops: CDR1 SGHTA, CDR2 FQGNSA. This CDR3 is built from 15 residues.